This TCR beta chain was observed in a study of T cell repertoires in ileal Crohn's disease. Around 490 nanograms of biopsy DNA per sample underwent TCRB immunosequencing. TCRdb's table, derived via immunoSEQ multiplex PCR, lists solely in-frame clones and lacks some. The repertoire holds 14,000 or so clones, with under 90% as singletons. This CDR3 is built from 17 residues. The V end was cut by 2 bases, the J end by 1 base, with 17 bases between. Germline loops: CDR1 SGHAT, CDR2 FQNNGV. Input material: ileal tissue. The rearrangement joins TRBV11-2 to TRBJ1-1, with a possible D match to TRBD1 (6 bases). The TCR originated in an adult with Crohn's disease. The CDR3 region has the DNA TGTGCCAGCAGCTTAACCTCAAAACGACAGGCGAACACTGAAGCTTTCTTT. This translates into CASSLTSKRQANTEAFF. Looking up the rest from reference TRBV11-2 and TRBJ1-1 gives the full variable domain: EAGVAQSPRYKIIEKRQSVAFWCNPISGHATLYWYQQILGQGPKLLIQFQNNGVVDDSQLPKDRFSAERLKGVDSTLKIQPAKLEDSAVYLCASSLTSKRQANTEAFFGQGTRLTVV.